The present TCR beta chain was sequenced within a study of PD-1 blockade in classical Hodgkin lymphoma. Study observations and caveats: Compared with baseline, CD4+ but not CD8+ TCR diversity had risen significantly by C4D1.

Clones were sequenced by immunoSEQ multiplex PCR, and TCRdb holds only the in-frame ones, with some missing. Of 15,000 to 20,000 clones in the sample, 80% were seen once. Germline loops: CDR1 SGHAT, CDR2 FQNNGV. This CDR3 has 15 residues. Trimming cost V 5 bases and J 2 bases, with 15 bases left between them. With respect to this clone: What it binds is unknown.

Indicated time point: cycle 4 day 1 (C4D1), after more than 5 weeks of nivolumab. After autologous stem cell transplantation all patients relapsed, and prior brentuximab vedotin exposure differed between cohorts. The gene calls are TRBV11-2 and TRBJ2-5; D is unresolved. This sample comprised peripheral blood mononuclear cells (PBMCs), obtained before the fourth cycle of nivolumab. The TCR was taken from a human donor with classical Hodgkin lymphoma. The CDR3 DNA is TGTGCCAGCAGCGAGTCCGGTCGCAGTCAAGAGACCCAGTACTTC. It is translated as CASSESGRSQETQYF.